The 6 T cell receptor beta chains below come from one sample, sequenced in a study of T-cell reconstitution after alpha-beta-depleted transplantation in children. TCRbeta library construction was performed incorporating unique molecular identifiers. TCRdb re-called the PCR reads with MiXCR, one entry per CDR3 protein. This sample carries 90,000 to 120,000 distinct CDR3 sequences, 5% to 8% of them seen once, and the ten largest clones take roughly 24%. Here the sequenced sample was PBMCs, mostly from graft donor cells, taken 360 days after TCRalphabeta/CD19-depleted stem cell transplant. These receptor sequences come from a male patient aged 2-9 years who had a stem cell transplant for acute lymphoblastic leukemia, so the T cells may come from the graft donor.

Many counts were recorded for this clonotype. V and J are TRBV12-3 or TRBV12-4 and TRBJ1-5, with 9 bases matching TRBD1. V lost 6 bases and J lost 8; bases outside the gene matches: 14. There are 16 residues in the CDR3. The CDR3 DNA follows: TGTGCCAGCAGCACAGGGGGCTCCCGGACTCTAGAGCCCCAGCATTTT. Its protein product is CASSTGGSRTLEPQHF.

This clonotype was detected many times. Germline and junction disagree at one end, which may indicate a read error. This rearrangement joins TRBV7-2 to TRBJ2-1; a possible D gene is TRBD2 (5 bases). The length of the CDR3 is 15 residues. Per germline, CDR1 SGHTA and CDR2 FQGNSA. The CDR3 loop reads CASILGGPAYNEQFF. CDR3 coding DNA: TGTGCCAGCATCTTAGGCGGGCCAGCTTACAATGAGCAGTTCTTC. Using reference TRBV7-2 and TRBJ2-1 for the parts outside the CDR3, the full variable domain is GAGVSQSPSNKVTEKGKDVELRCDPISGHTALYWYRQSLGQGLEFLIYFQGNSAPDKSGLPSDRFSAERTGGSVSTLTIQRTQQEDSAVYLCASILGGPAYNEQFFGPGTRLTVL.

Many counts were recorded for this clonotype. This rearrangement joins TRBV5-1 to TRBJ2-3; D perhaps matches TRBD1 (6 bases). Germline V CDR1 and CDR2: SGHRS, YFSETQ. V lost 9 bases to trimming and J lost 1 base, with 12 bases between them. This CDR3 is 13 amino acids long. CDR3 residues: CAKRQACTDTQYF. For the CDR3, the DNA is TGCGCCAAACGACAGGCCTGCACAGATACGCAGTATTTT.

This clonotype was detected a few times. The chain couples TRBV6-2 or TRBV6-3 to TRBJ2-5; no clear D gene. The CDR3 has 12 residues. The germline V and J ends were trimmed by 3 bases and 0 bases, with 2 bases remaining between them. The germline V gene has CDR1 MNHEY and CDR2 SVGEGT. Written as DNA, the CDR3 is TGTGCCAGCAGTTATTACCAAGAGACCCAGTACTTC. This codes for CASSYYQETQYF.

This clonotype was counted a few times. V usage is TRBV27 and J usage is TRBJ2-5; TRBD1 agrees at 8 bases. The V and J ends lost 5 bases and 5 bases, in that order; junction bases with no gene match: 7. There are 14 residues in the CDR3. Germline CDR1 is MNHEY and CDR2 is SMNVEV (reference sequence). The CDR3 sequence: CASSERQGRETQYF. The CDR3 coding sequence is TGTGCCAGCAGTGAGAGACAGGGGAGGGAGACCCAGTACTTC.

This clonotype came up a few times. The rearrangement joins TRBV28 to TRBJ2-3; D unclear. Germline V gene sequence: CDR1 MDHEN, CDR2 SYDVKM. This CDR3 spans 11 amino acids. V dropped 3 bases and J dropped 7 bases, with 5 bases sitting between them. In nucleotides, the CDR3 is TGTGCCAGCAGTTTGGGCTATACGCAGTATTTT. It is translated as CASSLGYTQYF.